The rows below give T cell receptor beta chains drawn from one sample of a study of blood T cell repertoires in COVID-19. Profiling relied on immunoSEQ multiplex PCR, and the TCRdb table lists in-frame clones only, not all of them. Of approximately 100,000 clones listed, roughly 79% were seen once; the top ten hold under 11%. Sample: peripheral blood. These receptors all stem from a human donor in a cohort sampled during active COVID-19. The conserved cysteine and the conserved F or W are not part of the CDR3 here. Clone size is not always given. Where it is, it says once, few, many or a class for expanded clones.

clone size	V gene	J gene	CDR3 protein
.	TRBV6-5	TRBJ1-2	ASSFSDRGNGYT
once	TRBV5-1	TRBJ2-5	ASSTPGTGGAATQETQY
.	TRBV6-5	TRBJ1-2	ASSYQGSVYGYT
.	TRBV6-1	TRBJ2-1	ASSVSGGSPYNEQF
.	TRBV9	TRBJ2-7	ASSVVAVGAGALIEQY
.	TRBV5-4	TRBJ1-6	ASSSLTGMGGNSPLH
.	TRBV10-3	TRBJ1-2	AISETGPYGYT
.	TRBV28	TRBJ1-1	ASIWGQWENTEAF
.	TRBV7-2	TRBJ1-5	ASSQDRVPNQPQH
.	TRBV6-5	TRBJ1-2	ASSYSGRQYYGYT
.	TRBV7-2	TRBJ1-4	ASSLESAATNEKLF
.	TRBV19	TRBJ1-5	ASADRGSQH